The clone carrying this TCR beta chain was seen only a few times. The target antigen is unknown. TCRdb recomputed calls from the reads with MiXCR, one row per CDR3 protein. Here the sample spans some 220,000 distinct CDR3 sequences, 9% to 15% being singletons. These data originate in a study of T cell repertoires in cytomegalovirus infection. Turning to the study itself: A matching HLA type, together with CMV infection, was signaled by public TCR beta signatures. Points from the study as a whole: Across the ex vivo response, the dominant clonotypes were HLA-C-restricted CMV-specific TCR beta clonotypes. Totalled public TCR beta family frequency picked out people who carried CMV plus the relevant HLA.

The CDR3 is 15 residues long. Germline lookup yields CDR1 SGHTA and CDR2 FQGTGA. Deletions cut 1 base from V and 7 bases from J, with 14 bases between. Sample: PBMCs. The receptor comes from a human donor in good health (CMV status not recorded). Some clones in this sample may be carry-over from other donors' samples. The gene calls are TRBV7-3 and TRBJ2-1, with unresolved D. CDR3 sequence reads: CASSLIQSMGNEQFF. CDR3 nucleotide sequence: TGTGCCAGCAGCTTAATCCAGTCAATGGGGAATGAGCAGTTCTTC.